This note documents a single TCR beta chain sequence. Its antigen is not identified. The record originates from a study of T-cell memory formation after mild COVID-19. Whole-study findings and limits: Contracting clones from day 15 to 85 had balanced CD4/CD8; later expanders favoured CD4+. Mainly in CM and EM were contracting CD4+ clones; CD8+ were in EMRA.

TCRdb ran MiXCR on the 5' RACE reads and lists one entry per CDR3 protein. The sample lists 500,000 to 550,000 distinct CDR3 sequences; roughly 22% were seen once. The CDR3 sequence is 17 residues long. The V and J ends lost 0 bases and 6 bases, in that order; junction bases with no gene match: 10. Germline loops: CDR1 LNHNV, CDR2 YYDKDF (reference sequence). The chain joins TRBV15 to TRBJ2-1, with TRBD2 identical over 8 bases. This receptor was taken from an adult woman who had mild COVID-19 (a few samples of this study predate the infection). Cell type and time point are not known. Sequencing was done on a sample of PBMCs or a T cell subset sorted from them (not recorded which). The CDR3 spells CATSRDSASGWSNEQFF. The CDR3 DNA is TGTGCCACCAGCAGAGATAGCGCTAGCGGGTGGAGCAATGAGCAGTTCTTC. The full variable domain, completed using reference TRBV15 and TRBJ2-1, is DAMVIQNPRYQVTQFGKPVTLSCSQTLNHNVMYWYQQKSSQAPKLLFHYYDKDFNNEADTPDNFQSRRPNTSFCFLDIRSPGLGDTAMYLCATSRDSASGWSNEQFFGPGTRLTVL.